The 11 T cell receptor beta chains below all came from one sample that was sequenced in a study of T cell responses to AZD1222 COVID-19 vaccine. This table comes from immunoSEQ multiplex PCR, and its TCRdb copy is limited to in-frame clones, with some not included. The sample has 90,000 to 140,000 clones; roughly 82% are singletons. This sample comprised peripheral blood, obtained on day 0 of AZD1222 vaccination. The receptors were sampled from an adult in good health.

CDR3 coding DNA: TGTGCCAGCAGTATAGGAGACAGGGCGGGAGAGACCCAGTACTTC. It yields the protein CASSIGDRAGETQYF. This chain uses TRBV6-2 or TRBV6-3 with TRBJ2-5, with 7 bases fitting TRBD1. Germline V gene lookup returns CDR1 MNHEY and CDR2 SVGEGT. The CDR3 extends over 15 amino acids. V trimming: 5 bases; J trimming: 4 bases; junction bases outside the gene matches: 10.

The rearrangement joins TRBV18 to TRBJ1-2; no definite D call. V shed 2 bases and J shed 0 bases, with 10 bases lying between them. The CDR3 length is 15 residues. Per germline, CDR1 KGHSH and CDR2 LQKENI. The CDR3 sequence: CASSPGTEPNYGYTF. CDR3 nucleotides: TGTGCCAGCTCACCAGGAACGGAACCTAACTATGGCTACACCTTC.

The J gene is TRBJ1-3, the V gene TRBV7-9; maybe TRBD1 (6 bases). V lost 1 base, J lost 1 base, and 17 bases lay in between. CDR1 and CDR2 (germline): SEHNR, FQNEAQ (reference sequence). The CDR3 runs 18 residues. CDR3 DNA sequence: TGTGCCAGCAGCTTAGTCTTGGCCGGGGGGCTGTCTGGAAACACCATATATTTT. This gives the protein CASSLVLAGGLSGNTIYF. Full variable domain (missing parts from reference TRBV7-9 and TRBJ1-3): DTGVSQNPRHKITKRGQNVTFRCDPISEHNRLYWYRQTLGQGPEFLTYFQNEAQLEKSRLLSDRFSAERPKGSFSTLEIQRTEQGDSAMYLCASSLVLAGGLSGNTIYFGEGSWLTVV.

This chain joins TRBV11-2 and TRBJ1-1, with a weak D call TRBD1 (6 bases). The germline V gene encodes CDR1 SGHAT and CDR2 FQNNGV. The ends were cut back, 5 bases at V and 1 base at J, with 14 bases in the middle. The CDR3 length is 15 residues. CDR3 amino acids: CASSLRDNWNTEAFF. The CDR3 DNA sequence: TGTGCCAGCAGCCTGAGGGACAACTGGAACACTGAAGCTTTCTTT.

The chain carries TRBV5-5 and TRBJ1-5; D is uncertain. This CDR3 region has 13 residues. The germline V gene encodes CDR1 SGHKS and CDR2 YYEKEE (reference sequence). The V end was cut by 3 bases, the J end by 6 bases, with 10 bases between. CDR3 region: CASSSAGGQPQHF. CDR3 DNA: TGTGCCAGCAGCTCGGCGGGAGGTCAGCCCCAGCATTTT.

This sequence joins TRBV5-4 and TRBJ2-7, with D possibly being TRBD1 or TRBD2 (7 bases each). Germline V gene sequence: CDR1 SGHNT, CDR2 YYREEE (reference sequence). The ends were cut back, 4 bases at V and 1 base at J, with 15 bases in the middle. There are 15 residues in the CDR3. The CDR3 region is CASSQGGGRSYEQYF. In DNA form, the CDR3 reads TGTGCCAGCAGCCAGGGAGGGGGCAGGTCCTACGAGCAGTACTTC. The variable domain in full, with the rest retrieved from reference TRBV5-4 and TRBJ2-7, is ETGVTQSPTHLIKTRGQQVTLRCSSQSGHNTVSWYQQALGQGPQFIFQYYREEENGRGNFPPRFSGLQFPNYSSELNVNALELDDSALYLCASSQGGGRSYEQYFGPGTRLTVT.

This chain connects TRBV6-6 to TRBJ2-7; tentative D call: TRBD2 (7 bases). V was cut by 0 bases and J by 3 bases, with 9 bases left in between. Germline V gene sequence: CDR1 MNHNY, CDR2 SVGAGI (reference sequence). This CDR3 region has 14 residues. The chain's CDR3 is CASSYSAGHYEQYF. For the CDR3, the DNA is TGTGCCAGCAGTTACTCAGCGGGACACTACGAGCAGTACTTC.

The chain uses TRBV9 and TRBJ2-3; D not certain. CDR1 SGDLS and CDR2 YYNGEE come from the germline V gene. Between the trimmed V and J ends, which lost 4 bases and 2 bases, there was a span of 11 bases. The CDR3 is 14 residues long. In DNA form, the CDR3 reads TGTGCCAGCAGCCGATTTGACCCCACAGATACGCAGTATTTT. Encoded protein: CASSRFDPTDTQYF.

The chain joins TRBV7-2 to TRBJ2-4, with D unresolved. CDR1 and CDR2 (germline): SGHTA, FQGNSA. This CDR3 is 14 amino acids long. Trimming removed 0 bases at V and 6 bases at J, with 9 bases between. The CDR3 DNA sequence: TGTGCCAGCAGCTTAGCAGGGTTCGCAAACATTCAGTACTTC. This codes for CASSLAGFANIQYF.

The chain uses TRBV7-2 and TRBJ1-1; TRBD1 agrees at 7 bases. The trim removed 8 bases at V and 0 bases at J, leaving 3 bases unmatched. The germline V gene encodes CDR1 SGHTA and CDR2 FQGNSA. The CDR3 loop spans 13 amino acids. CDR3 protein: CASRGQMNTEAFF. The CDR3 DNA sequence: TGTGCCAGCCGGGGACAGATGAACACTGAAGCTTTCTTT.

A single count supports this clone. The DNA of the CDR3 is TGCGCCAGCAGCCAAGATAGATCGGGGGGGTATCCGCCCCAGCATTTT. This sequence encodes CASSQDRSGGYPPQHF. J is TRBJ1-5 and V is TRBV4-1, with TRBD1 as a possible D gene (5 bases). The CDR3 extends over 16 amino acids. Germline CDR1 is MGHRA and CDR2 is YSYEKL. V dropped 0 bases and J dropped 9 bases, with 18 bases sitting between them.